These 27 T cell receptor beta chains were sequenced from one sample in a study of T cells in women clearing cervical HPV infection. Repertoires were generated with immunoSEQ multiplex PCR, while TCRdb's copy carries only in-frame clones and drops some. The clone table shows approximately 32,000 clones, with the ten largest holding under 8%. Sequencing was performed on blood buffy coat. These receptors all come from a woman aged 18 to 75 with a cervical HPV16 infection that either progressed to CIN3+ or cleared (not recorded which).

On this clone: The read terminates 3 residues ahead of where the CDR3 ends, so the germline J gene completes it. This sequence joins TRBV19 and TRBJ2-7; 7 positions match TRBD1. CDR1 LNHDA and CDR2 SQIVND come from the germline V gene (reference sequence). V shed 6 bases, J shed 0 bases, and the junction held 5 bases outside the gene matches. This CDR3 region has 14 residues. The CDR3 bases that were read are TGTGCCAGTAGGAGACAGGGTACCTCCTACGAG. Encoded protein: CASRRQGTSYE. In full, the CDR3 is CASRRQGTSYEQYF.

As for this clone: The read comes to an end 3 residues before the CDR3 does, leaving the germline J gene to fill in the end. V gene TRBV7-6 combines with J gene TRBJ2-3; 9 bases are a match to TRBD1. CDR1 is SGHVS and CDR2 is FNYEAQ in the germline V gene. This CDR3 spans 16 amino acids. J was trimmed by 2 bases and V by 0 bases; bases with no gene match: 3. The CDR3 reads CASSLAGTGHTDTQYF. Partial CDR3 DNA: TGTGCCAGCAGCTTAGCCGGGACAGGGCACACAGATACG.

To note about this clone: The read ends 3 residues shy of where the CDR3 ends; the end is completed using the germline J gene. The gene calls are TRBV5-6 and TRBJ2-1; perhaps TRBD1 as D (5 bases). The germline V gene encodes CDR1 SGHDT and CDR2 YYEEEE. V lost 8 bases to trimming and J lost 7 bases, with 16 bases between them. This CDR3 is built from 13 residues. CDR3 DNA (partial): TGTGCCAGAAGCACAGGACGGCTAAATGAG. Its protein is CARSTGRLNE. The entire CDR3 is CARSTGRLNEQFF.

With respect to this clone: The read falls 3 residues short of the CDR3 end, and the missing part is taken from the germline J gene. The V and J genes are TRBV11-2 and TRBJ2-1, with D uncertain. Germline loops: CDR1 SGHAT, CDR2 FQNNGV. The length of the CDR3 is 13 residues. The V end lost 0 bases, the J end lost 7 bases, and 7 bases lay between the germline ends. CDR3 region: CASSLDLGNEQFF. The DNA read from the CDR3 is TGTGCCAGCAGCTTAGATCTCGGGAATGAG.

About this clone: With the read ending 3 residues before the CDR3 end, the germline J gene is used to fill in that end. This chain connects TRBV5-4 to TRBJ1-6, with D unclear. Germline assignment: CDR1 SGHNT and CDR2 YYREEE (reference sequence). The length of the CDR3 is 13 residues. V lost 0 bases to trimming and J lost 10 bases, with 8 bases between them. The sequenced CDR3 bases are TGTGCCAGCAGCTTGGACAGCCTGTCACCC. Protein product: CASSLDSLSP. The CDR3 in its entirety is CASSLDSLSPLHF.

CDR3 DNA (partial): TGTGCCTGGAGAGTGATAGGGACAGGTAGACAAACCTACGAC. As protein: CAWRVIGTGRQTYD. The entire CDR3 protein reads CAWRVIGTGRQTYDYTF. This chain connects TRBV30 to TRBJ1-2; 8 bases match TRBD1. The read gets to within 3 residues of the CDR3 end, and the germline J gene fills in the rest. The CDR3 is made up of 17 amino acids. The germline gives CDR1 GTSNPN, CDR2 SVGIG (reference sequence).

In regard to this clone: The CDR3 goes on 3 residues after the read ends, and that part is filled in from the germline J gene. The J gene is TRBJ1-4, the V gene TRBV30; possible D gene TRBD1, 5 bases. Trimming stripped 5 bases from V and 8 bases from J, with 12 bases between. Germline CDR1 reads GTSNPN; CDR2 reads SVGIG (reference sequence). This CDR3 region has 12 residues. The CDR3 DNA, read in part, is TGTGCCTGGTCCAACAGGCCCGAAAAA. The encoded protein is CAWSNRPEK. The CDR3, in full, reads CAWSNRPEKLFF.

The CDR3 spells CASRPGTANEKLFF. The part of the CDR3 DNA that was read is TGCGCCAGCAGACCCGGGACAGCTAATGAAAAA. This chain uses TRBV5-1 with TRBJ1-4; 7 bases agree with TRBD1. The read terminates 3 residues before the CDR3 end, so the remaining end is supplied by the germline J gene. The germline V gene has CDR1 SGHRS and CDR2 YFSETQ. This CDR3 is built from 14 residues. The ends lost 5 bases at V and 3 bases at J; junction bases unmatched: 4.

For this clone: A junction boundary mismatches the germline segment, possibly from a read error. The CDR3: CASRDLDSYGQYF. The CDR3 DNA, read in part, is TGTGCCAGCAGAGACTTGGACAGCTATGGT. V gene TRBV6-4 combines with J gene TRBJ2-4; D possibly corresponds to TRBD1 (6 bases). The read finishes 3 residues shy of the CDR3 end, and the germline J gene is used to complete it. This CDR3 is built from 13 residues. CDR1 is MRHNA and CDR2 is SNTAGT in the germline V gene.

CDR3 DNA, as far as it was read: TGTGCTAGTGGTCCCTTTGGGCGGGGAGGGTACAATGAG. Protein product: CASGPFGRGGYNE. The entire CDR3 protein is CASGPFGRGGYNEQFF. This chain links TRBV12-5 with TRBJ2-1; 7 bases line up with TRBD2. The read ends 3 residues shy of where the CDR3 ends; the end is completed using the germline J gene. CDR1 and CDR2 (germline): LGHNT, FRNRAP. This CDR3 has 16 residues. Unmatched junction bases numbered 11, after V lost 5 bases and J lost 4 bases. The complete variable domain, with remaining parts taken from reference TRBV12-5 and TRBJ2-1, reads DARVTQTPRHKVTEMGQEVTMRCQPILGHNTVFWYRQTMMQGLELLAYFRNRAPLDDSGMPKDRFSAEMPDATLATLKIQPSEPRDSAVYFCASGPFGRGGYNEQFFGPGTRLTVL.

Concerning this clone: A read error may account for a junction end that differs from germline. The read finishes 3 residues shy of the CDR3 end, and the germline J gene is used to complete it. The chain carries TRBV7-7 and TRBJ2-3; 15 bases align to TRBD2. Looked up from germline, CDR1 is SSHAT and CDR2 is FNYEAQ (reference sequence). This CDR3 is 16 amino acids long. The covered CDR3 bases are TGTGCTAGCAGCTCCGGGACTAGCGGGGGGTCGGGTACG. It specifies CASSSGTSGGSGT. In full, the CDR3 reads CASSSGTSGGSGTQYF. Based on the CDR3 plus reference TRBV7-7 and TRBJ2-3, the full variable domain is GAGVSQSPRYKVTKRGQDVTLRCDPISSHATLYWYQQALGQGPEFLTYFNYEAQPDKSGLPSDRFSAERPEGSISTLTIQRTEQRDSAMYRCASSSGTSGGSGTQYFGPGTRLTVL.

Details on this clone: The CDR3 goes on 3 residues after the read ends, and that part is filled in from the germline J gene. This chain uses TRBV5-1 with TRBJ1-1; 9 bases are shared with TRBD1. In germline, CDR1 is SGHRS, CDR2 YFSETQ. The CDR3 consists of 18 residues. The ends lost 0 bases at V and 1 base at J; junction bases unmatched: 10. The CDR3 sequence: CASSLAGGTGFENTEAFF. CDR3 DNA (partial): TGCGCCAGCAGCTTGGCCGGAGGGACAGGGTTCGAGAACACTGAA.

A note on this clone: The observed sequence ends 3 residues before the CDR3 terminus, with the missing tail filled in from the germline J gene. The chain uses TRBV7-9 and TRBJ1-1; unclear D gene. CDR1 and CDR2 (germline): SEHNR, FQNEAQ (reference sequence). The CDR3 is 15 amino acids. CDR3: CASSLGLTSTDTAFF. CDR3 DNA, as far as it was read: TGTGCCAGCAGCTTAGGACTCACTAGCACAGATACG. The whole variable domain, filled in from reference TRBV7-9 and TRBJ1-1, reads DTGVSQNPRHKITKRGQNVTFRCDPISEHNRLYWYRQTLGQGPEFLTYFQNEAQLEKSRLLSDRFSAERPKGSFSTLEIQRTEQGDSAMYLCASSLGLTSTDTAFFGQGTRLTVV.

Notes on this clone: The DNA ends 3 residues before the CDR3 does, and the rest of the CDR3 is filled in from the germline J gene. V usage is TRBV19 and J usage is TRBJ1-2, with D tentatively TRBD1 (5 bases). The CDR3 length is 13 residues. CDR1 is LNHDA, CDR2 SQIVND, per germline (reference sequence). CDR3 amino acids: CASSGAAGGSYTF. CDR3 DNA, as far as it was read: TGTGCCAGTAGTGGGGCCGCCGGCGGTAGC. Together with reference TRBV19 and TRBJ1-2, the CDR3 gives the full variable domain: DGGITQSPKYLFRKEGQNVTLSCEQNLNHDAMYWYRQDPGQGLRLIYYSQIVNDFQKGDIAEGYSVSREKKESFPLTVTSAQKNPTAFYLCASSGAAGGSYTFGSGTRLTVV.

A remark on this clone: The read terminates 3 residues before the CDR3 end, so the remaining end is supplied by the germline J gene. This chain connects TRBV14 to TRBJ2-2; unclear D gene. V shed 2 bases and J shed 6 bases, with 7 bases lying between them. The CDR3 is 13 amino acids. Per germline, CDR1 SGHDN and CDR2 FVKESK. The covered CDR3 bases are TGTGCCAGCAGCCAACAAGTAGCCGGGGAG. It translates to CASSQQVAGE. From start to end, the CDR3 is CASSQQVAGELFF.

In the case of this clone: The CDR3 end lies 3 residues beyond the end of the read and is filled in from the germline J gene. The V and J genes are TRBV6-2 or TRBV6-3 and TRBJ1-5; D possibly corresponds to TRBD1 (5 bases). The CDR3 is 12 amino acids. Trimming took off 5 bases at V and 7 bases at J, with 9 bases between the two ends. Germline CDR1 reads MNHEY; CDR2 reads SVGEGT. Incomplete CDR3 DNA: TGTGCCAGCAGTGACAGCGGGCAGCCC. Translation gives CASSDSGQP. The entire CDR3 protein reads CASSDSGQPQHF.

Remarks on this clone: The CDR3 extends 3 residues past the end of the read, so its final part is completed from the germline J gene. The genes are TRBV5-1 and TRBJ1-4, with D possibly TRBD1 on 6 matching bases. V shed 0 bases and J shed 7 bases, with 10 bases lying between them. The CDR3 is 14 amino acids. CDR1 and CDR2 (germline): SGHRS, YFSETQ. The CDR3 loop is CASSLDRVSEKLFF. CDR3 bases read: TGCGCCAGCAGCTTGGACAGGGTGAGTGAAAAA.

Comments on this clone: The read halts 3 residues ahead of the CDR3 end, with the missing end drawn from the germline J gene. V is TRBV5-1 and J is TRBJ2-5, with 7 bases aligning to TRBD1. The CDR3 is made up of 14 amino acids. Germline CDR1 is SGHRS and CDR2 is YFSETQ. V trimming: 5 bases; J trimming: 5 bases; junction bases outside the gene matches: 9. The CDR3 bases that were read are TGCGCCAGCAGACCGGGACAGTCGGGGGAGACC. Amino acid sequence: CASRPGQSGET. The complete CDR3 sequence is CASRPGQSGETQYF.

A remark on this clone: The missing CDR3 end, 3 residues past where the read stops, is filled in from the germline J gene. J is TRBJ1-6 and V is TRBV27; 9 nucleotides agree with TRBD1. CDR1 is MNHEY, CDR2 SMNVEV, per germline (reference sequence). This CDR3 contains 15 residues. Trimming cost V 5 bases and J 9 bases; bases outside gene matches: 8. The sequenced part of the CDR3 DNA is TGTGCCAGCAGTCTACAGGGGGCTAGGAGTTCACCC. Protein product: CASSLQGARSSP. The CDR3 as a whole reads CASSLQGARSSPLHF.

Notes on this clone: The CDR3 goes on 3 residues after the read ends, and that part is filled in from the germline J gene. This chain links TRBV10-2 with TRBJ2-7; D might be TRBD1 (5 bases). V lost 4 bases and J 5 bases, leaving 9 bases between the germline ends. The CDR3 runs to 12 residues. CDR1 is WSHSY, CDR2 SAAADI, per germline. The sequenced part of the CDR3 DNA is TGCGCCAGCAGTGTTATAGGGGACGAG. As protein: CASSVIGDE. The complete CDR3 protein is CASSVIGDEQYF.

As regards this clone: The CDR3 end lies 3 residues beyond the end of the read and is filled in from the germline J gene. V and J are TRBV6-2 or TRBV6-3 and TRBJ1-5, with 11 bases that match TRBD1. The CDR3 totals 16 residues. Trimming cost V 6 bases and J 7 bases; bases outside gene matches: 11. CDR1 and CDR2 (germline): MNHEY, SVGEGT. The CDR3 DNA, read in part, is TGTGCCAGCAGCTTTCACGGACAGGGGGCTAAGCAGCCC. The encoded protein is CASSFHGQGAKQP. The whole CDR3 region reads CASSFHGQGAKQPQHF.

With regard to this clone: Read data end 3 residues before the CDR3 end; the end is taken from the germline J gene. The chain employs TRBV5-4 and TRBJ1-1; D might be TRBD1 (5 bases). The CDR3 runs to 13 residues. CDR1 and CDR2 (germline): SGHNT, YYREEE (reference sequence). Trimming removed 4 bases from V and 5 bases from J, with 12 bases in between. CDR3 DNA, as far as it was read: TGTGCCAGCAGCCGCGGGGGTCGGACTGAA. Amino acid sequence: CASSRGGRTE. The CDR3, in full, reads CASSRGGRTEAFF.

Remarks on this clone: The read halts 3 residues ahead of the CDR3 end, with the missing end drawn from the germline J gene. This chain joins TRBV5-4 and TRBJ2-5; D unclear. V gave up 0 bases and J gave up 5 bases, with 11 bases separating them. The CDR3 loop spans 14 amino acids. Germline V lookup: CDR1 SGHNT, CDR2 YYREEE (reference sequence). The CDR3 DNA, read in part, is TGTGCCAGCAGCTTGGATCACTATCATGAGACC. Its protein is CASSLDHYHET. The CDR3 as a whole reads CASSLDHYHETQYF.

In the case of this clone: The DNA ends 3 residues before the CDR3 does, and the rest of the CDR3 is filled in from the germline J gene. The chain has TRBV5-8 and TRBJ1-2; 10 bases agree with TRBD1. Looked up from germline, CDR1 is SGHTS and CDR2 is YDEGEE. This CDR3 contains 15 residues. V was pared by 2 bases and J by 5 bases, with 6 bases of the junction left unmatched. CDR3 bases read: TGTGCCAGCAGCTTAGAGACAGGGGGCGGATATGGC. This translates into CASSLETGGGYG. The whole CDR3 region reads CASSLETGGGYGYTF.

Remarks on this clone: The sequenced fragment ends 3 residues before the CDR3 boundary, so the rest is inferred from the germline J gene. This chain links TRBV10-3 with TRBJ2-7; maybe TRBD1 (5 bases). The V end lost 0 bases, the J end lost 0 bases, and 9 bases lay between the germline ends. This CDR3 has 15 residues. Per the germline V gene, CDR1 is ENHRY and CDR2 is SYGVKD. The sequenced CDR3 bases are TGTGCCATCAGTGAGTCCGACAGAAGCTCCTACGAG. Encoded protein: CAISESDRSSYE. The full CDR3 reads CAISESDRSSYEQYF.

A remark on this clone: The sequenced fragment ends 3 residues before the CDR3 boundary, so the rest is inferred from the germline J gene. The J gene is TRBJ1-2, the V gene TRBV7-9, with a tentative D call TRBD1 (5 bases). The germline gives CDR1 SEHNR, CDR2 FQNEAQ (reference sequence). There are 14 residues in the CDR3. V was cut by 5 bases and J by 4 bases, with 14 bases left in between. The covered CDR3 bases are TGTGCCAGCAGCCCCCCCAGGGATGCCTATGGC. It specifies CASSPPRDAYG. The full-length CDR3 reads as CASSPPRDAYGYTF.

Notes on this clone: Sequencing ends 3 residues short of the CDR3 end; the germline J gene provides the rest. The V gene is TRBV2, the J gene TRBJ2-5; TRBD1 matches at 9 bases. CDR3 size: 14 residues. J gave up 5 bases and V 5 bases, and 6 bases lay outside the gene matches. CDR1 is SNHLY and CDR2 is FYNNEI in the germline V gene. This chain's CDR3 is CASSRDRVRETQYF. The covered CDR3 bases are TGTGCCAGCAGTAGGGACAGGGTTCGCGAGACC.